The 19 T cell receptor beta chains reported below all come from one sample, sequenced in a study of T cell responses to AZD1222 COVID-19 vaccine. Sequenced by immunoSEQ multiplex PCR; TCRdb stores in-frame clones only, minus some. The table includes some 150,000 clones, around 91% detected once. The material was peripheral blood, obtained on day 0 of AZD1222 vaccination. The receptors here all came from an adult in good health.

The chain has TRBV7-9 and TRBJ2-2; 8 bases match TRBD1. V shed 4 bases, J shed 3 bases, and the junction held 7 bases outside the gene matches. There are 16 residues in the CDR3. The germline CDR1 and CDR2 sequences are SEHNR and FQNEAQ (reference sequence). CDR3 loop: CASSSGTGEDTGELFF. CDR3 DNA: TGTGCCAGCAGCTCCGGGACAGGAGAGGACACCGGGGAGCTGTTTTTT. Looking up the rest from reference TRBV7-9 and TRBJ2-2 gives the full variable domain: DTGVSQNPRHKITKRGQNVTFRCDPISEHNRLYWYRQTLGQGPEFLTYFQNEAQLEKSRLLSDRFSAERPKGSFSTLEIQRTEQGDSAMYLCASSSGTGEDTGELFFGEGSRLTVL.

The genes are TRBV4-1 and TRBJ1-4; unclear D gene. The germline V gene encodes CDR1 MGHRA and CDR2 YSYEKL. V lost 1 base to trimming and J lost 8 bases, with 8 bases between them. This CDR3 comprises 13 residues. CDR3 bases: TGCGCCAGCAGCCAAGCTGGGGAGGAAAAACTGTTTTTT. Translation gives CASSQAGEEKLFF.

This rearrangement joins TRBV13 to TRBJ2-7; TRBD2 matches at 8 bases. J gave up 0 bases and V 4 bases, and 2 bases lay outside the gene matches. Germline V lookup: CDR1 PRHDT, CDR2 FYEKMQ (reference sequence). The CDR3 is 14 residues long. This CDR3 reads CASSWGTSSYEQYF. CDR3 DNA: TGTGCCAGCAGCTGGGGGACTAGCTCCTACGAGCAGTACTTC.

This chain's CDR3 is CASSLDFLNEQFF. The CDR3 DNA is TGTGCCAGCAGTTTAGACTTCCTCAATGAGCAGTTCTTC. The gene calls are TRBV28 and TRBJ2-1, with D uncertain. The CDR3 is 13 amino acids. CDR1 is MDHEN, CDR2 SYDVKM, per germline. V gave up 2 bases and J gave up 6 bases, with 8 bases separating them. Using reference TRBV28 and TRBJ2-1 for the parts outside the CDR3, the full variable domain is DVKVTQSSRYLVKRTGEKVFLECVQDMDHENMFWYRQDPGLGLRLIYFSYDVKMKEKGDIPEGYSVSREKKERFSLILESASTNQTSMYLCASSLDFLNEQFFGPGTRLTVL.

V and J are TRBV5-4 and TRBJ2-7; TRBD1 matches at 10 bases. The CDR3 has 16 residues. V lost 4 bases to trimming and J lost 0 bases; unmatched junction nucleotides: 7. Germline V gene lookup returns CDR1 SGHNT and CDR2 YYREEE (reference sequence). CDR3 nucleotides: TGTGCCAGCAGCGCCAAGACAGGGGGCGGCTCCTACGAGCAGTACTTC. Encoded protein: CASSAKTGGGSYEQYF.

Here the CDR3 reads CASSQQGLAEETQYF. CDR3 sequence (DNA): TGCGCCAGCAGCCAGCAGGGACTAGCGGAAGAGACCCAGTACTTC. The V and J genes are TRBV4-3 and TRBJ2-5; 11 bases are shared with TRBD2. Losses at the gene ends were 3 bases for V and 3 bases for J; bases not matched to a gene: 3. This CDR3 has 15 amino acids. Germline V CDR1 and CDR2: LGHNA, YSLEER.

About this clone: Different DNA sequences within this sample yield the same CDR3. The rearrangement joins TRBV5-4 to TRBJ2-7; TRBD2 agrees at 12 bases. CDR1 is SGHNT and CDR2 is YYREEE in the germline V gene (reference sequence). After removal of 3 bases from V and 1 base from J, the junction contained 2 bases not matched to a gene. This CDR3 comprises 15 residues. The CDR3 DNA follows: TGTGCCAGCAGCTCCGGACTAGCGGGGTCCTACGAGCAGTACTTC. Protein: CASSSGLAGSYEQYF.

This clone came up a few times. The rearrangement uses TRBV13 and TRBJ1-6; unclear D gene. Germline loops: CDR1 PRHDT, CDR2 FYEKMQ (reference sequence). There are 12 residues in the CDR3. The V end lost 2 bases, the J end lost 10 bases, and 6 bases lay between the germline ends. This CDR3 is CASSLYGSPLHF. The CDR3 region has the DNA TGTGCCAGCAGCTTATACGGCTCACCCCTCCACTTT.

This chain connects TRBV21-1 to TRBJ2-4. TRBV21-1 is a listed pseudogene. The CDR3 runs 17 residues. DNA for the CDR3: TGTGCCAGCAGCAAAGGATGGATCCGTGTAGCCAAAAACATTCAGTACTTC. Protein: CASSKGWIRVAKNIQYF.

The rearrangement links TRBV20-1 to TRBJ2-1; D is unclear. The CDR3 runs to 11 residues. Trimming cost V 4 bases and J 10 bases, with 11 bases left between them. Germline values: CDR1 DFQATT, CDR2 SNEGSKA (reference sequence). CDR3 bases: TGCAGTGCTACCCCTAGACGCGAGCAGTTCTTC. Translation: CSATPRREQFF.

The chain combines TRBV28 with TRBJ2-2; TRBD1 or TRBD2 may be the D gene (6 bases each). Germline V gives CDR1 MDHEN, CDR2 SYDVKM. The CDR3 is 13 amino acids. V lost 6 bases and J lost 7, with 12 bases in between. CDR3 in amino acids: CASRPGGHGELFF. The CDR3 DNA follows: TGTGCCAGCAGGCCCGGGGGCCACGGGGAGCTGTTTTTT.

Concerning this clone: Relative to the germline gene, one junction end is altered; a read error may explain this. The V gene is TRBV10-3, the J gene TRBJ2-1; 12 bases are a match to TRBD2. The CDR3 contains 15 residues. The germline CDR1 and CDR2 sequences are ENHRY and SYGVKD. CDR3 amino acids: CAINPSGRAGGFPLF. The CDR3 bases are TGTGCCATCAACCCTAGCGGGAGGGCCGGGGGTTTTCCCCTCTTC.

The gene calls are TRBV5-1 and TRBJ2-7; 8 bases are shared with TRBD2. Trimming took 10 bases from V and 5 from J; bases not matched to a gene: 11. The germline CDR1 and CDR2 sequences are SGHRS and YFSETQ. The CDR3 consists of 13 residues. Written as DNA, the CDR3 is TGCGCCCGCACCCGGGGGGGAGGGGACGAGCAGTACTTC. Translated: CARTRGGGDEQYF.

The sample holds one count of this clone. This CDR3 is CASSQGVGHTNTEAFF. Here the CDR3 DNA reads TGTGCCAGCAGCCAAGGGGTGGGACACACCAACACTGAAGCTTTCTTT. This chain connects TRBV3-1 (or the pseudogene TRBV3-2) to TRBJ1-1; D perhaps matches TRBD1 (6 bases). Germline V gene data show CDR1 as LGHDT and CDR2 as YNNKEL (reference sequence). The V and J ends lost 1 base and 2 bases respectively, with 14 bases between them. CDR3 length equals 16 residues.

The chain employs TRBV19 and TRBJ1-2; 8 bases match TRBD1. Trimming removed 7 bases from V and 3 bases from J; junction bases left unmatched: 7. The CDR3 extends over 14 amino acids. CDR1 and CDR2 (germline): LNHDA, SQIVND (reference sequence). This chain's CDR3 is CASTANRGDYGYTF. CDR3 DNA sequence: TGTGCCAGTACCGCTAACAGGGGGGACTATGGCTACACCTTC.

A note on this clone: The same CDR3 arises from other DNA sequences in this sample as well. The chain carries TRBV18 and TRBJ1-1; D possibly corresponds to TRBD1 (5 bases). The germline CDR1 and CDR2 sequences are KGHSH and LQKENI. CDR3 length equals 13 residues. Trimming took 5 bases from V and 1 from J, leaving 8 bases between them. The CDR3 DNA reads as TGTGCCAGCTCAACAGGACAGAACACTGAAGCTTTCTTT. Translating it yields CASSTGQNTEAFF. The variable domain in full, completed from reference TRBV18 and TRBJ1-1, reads NAGVMQNPRHLVRRRGQEARLRCSPMKGHSHVYWYRQLPEEGLKFMVYLQKENIIDESGMPKERFSAEFPKEGPSILRIQQVVRGDSAAYFCASSTGQNTEAFFGQGTRLTVV.

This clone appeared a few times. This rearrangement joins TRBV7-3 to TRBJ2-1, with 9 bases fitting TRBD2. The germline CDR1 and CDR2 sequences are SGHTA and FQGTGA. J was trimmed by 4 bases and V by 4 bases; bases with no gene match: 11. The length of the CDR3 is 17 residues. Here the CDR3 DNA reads TGTGCCAGCAGCTCCAACGCCCGACTAGCGGCGTACAATGAGCAGTTCTTC. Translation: CASSSNARLAAYNEQFF. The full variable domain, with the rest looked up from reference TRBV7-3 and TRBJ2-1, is GAGVSQTPSNKVTEKGKYVELRCDPISGHTALYWYRQSLGQGPEFLIYFQGTGAADDSGLPNDRFFAVRPEGSVSTLKIQRTERGDSAVYLCASSSNARLAAYNEQFFGPGTRLTVL.

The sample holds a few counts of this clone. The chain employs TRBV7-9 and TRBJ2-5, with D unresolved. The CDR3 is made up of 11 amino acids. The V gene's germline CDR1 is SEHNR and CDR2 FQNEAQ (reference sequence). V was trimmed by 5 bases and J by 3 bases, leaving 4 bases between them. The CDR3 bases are TGTGCCAGCAGCCGAGAAGAGACCCAGTACTTC. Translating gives CASSREETQYF.

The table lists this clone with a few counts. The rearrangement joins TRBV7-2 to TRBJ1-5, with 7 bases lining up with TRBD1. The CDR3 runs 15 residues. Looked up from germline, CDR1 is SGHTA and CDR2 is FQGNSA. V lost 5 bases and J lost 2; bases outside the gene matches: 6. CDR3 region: CASSLNRGGNQPQHF. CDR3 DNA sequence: TGTGCCAGCAGCCTCAACAGGGGCGGCAATCAGCCCCAGCATTTT.